The T cell receptor beta chain under discussion was sequenced for a study of blood T cell repertoires in COVID-19. Study as a whole: Whether acute or convalescent, the COVID-19 samples came from the United States, Italy and Spain. The analysed material was cDNA or gDNA that came from T cells, B-cell-depleted T cells, or PBMCs.

The CDR3 is made up of 15 amino acids. Germline lookup yields CDR1 SGHTA and CDR2 FQGNSA. Trimming at V came to 4 bases and at J to 3 bases, leaving 4 bases not matched to a gene. The authors' processing: Reference gene primer amplification in the assay estimated nucleated cell counts. Using immunoSEQ multiplex PCR, the repertoire was profiled, and TCRdb retains in-frame clones only, with some absent. V and J calls and clone size follow that table, whereas D and trimming were derived from the DNA. The table includes 310,000 or so clones, approximately 86% detected once. The receptor was derived from a man between 65 and 85 years old with acute or convalescent COVID-19. The sample comprised peripheral blood. The chain uses TRBV7-2 and TRBJ2-1, with 9 nucleotides matching TRBD1. CDR3 nucleotides: TGTGCCAGCAGCTCCGGGACAGGGCACTACAATGAGCAGTTCTTC. Residues: CASSSGTGHYNEQFF.